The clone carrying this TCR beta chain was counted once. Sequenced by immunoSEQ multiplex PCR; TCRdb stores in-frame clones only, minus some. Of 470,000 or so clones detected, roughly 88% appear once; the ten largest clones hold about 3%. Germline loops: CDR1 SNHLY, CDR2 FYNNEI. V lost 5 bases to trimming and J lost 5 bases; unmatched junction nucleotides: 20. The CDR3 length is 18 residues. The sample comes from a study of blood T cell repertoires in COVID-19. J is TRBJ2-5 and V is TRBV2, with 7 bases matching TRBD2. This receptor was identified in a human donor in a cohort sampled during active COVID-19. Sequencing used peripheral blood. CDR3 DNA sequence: TGTGCCAGCAGTCCAGAAAAGCTATCTAGCGGTCCGGGGGAGACCCAGTACTTC. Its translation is CASSPEKLSSGPGETQYF.